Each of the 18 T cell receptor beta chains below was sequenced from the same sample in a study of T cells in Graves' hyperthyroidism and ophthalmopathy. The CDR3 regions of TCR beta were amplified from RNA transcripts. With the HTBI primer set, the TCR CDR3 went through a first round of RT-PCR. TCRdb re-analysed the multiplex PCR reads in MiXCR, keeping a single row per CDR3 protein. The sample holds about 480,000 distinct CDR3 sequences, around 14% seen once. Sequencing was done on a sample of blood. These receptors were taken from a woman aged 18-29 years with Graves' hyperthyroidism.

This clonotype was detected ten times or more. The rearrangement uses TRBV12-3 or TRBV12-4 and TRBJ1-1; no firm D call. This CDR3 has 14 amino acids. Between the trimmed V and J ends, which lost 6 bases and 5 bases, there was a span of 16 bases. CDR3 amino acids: CASRAPGRVTEAFF. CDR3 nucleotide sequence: TGTGCCAGCAGAGCGCCGGGAAGGGTAACTGAAGCTTTCTTT.

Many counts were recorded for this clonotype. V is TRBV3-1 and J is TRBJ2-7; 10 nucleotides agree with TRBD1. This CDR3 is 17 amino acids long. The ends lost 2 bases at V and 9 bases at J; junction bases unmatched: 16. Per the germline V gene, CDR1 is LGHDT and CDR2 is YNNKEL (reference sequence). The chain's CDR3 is CASSQLNRDRGPWGQYF. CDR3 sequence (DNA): TGTGCCAGCAGCCAACTAAACCGGGACAGGGGCCCCTGGGGGCAGTACTTC.

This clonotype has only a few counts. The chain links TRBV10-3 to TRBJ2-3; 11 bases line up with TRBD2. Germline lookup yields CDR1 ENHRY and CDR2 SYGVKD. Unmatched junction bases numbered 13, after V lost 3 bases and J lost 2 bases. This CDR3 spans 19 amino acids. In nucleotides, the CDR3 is TGTGCCATCAGTGAAATTGAATTTAGCGGGAGGGGTTACACAGATACGCAGTATTTT. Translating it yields CAISEIEFSGRGYTDTQYF.

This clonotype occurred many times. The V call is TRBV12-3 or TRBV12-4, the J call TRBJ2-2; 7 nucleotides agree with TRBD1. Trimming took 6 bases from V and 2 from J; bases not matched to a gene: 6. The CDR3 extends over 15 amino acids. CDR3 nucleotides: TGTGCCAGCAGCCCCGGACAGGCCAACACCGGGGAGCTGTTTTTT. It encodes CASSPGQANTGELFF.

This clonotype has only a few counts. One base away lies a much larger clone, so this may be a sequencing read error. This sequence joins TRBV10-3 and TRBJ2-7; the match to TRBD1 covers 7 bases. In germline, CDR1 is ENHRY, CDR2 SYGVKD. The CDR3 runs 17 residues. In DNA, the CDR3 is TGTGCCCTCAGTGACGGGACAGCGATTCTCCGACCCTACGAGCAGTACGTC. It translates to CALSDGTAILRPYEQYV.

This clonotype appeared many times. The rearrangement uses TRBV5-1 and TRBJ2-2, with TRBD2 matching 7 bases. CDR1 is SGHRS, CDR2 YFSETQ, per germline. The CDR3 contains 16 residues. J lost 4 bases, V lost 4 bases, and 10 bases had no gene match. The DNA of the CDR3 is TGCGCCAGCAGCCAAAGACTAGCCTCGGGCACCGGGGAGCTGTTTTTT. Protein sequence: CASSQRLASGTGELFF. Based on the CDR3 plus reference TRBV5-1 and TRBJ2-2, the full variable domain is KAGVTQTPRYLIKTRGQQVTLSCSPISGHRSVSWYQQTPGQGLQFLFEYFSETQRNKGNFPGRFSGRQFSNSRSEMNVSTLELGDSALYLCASSQRLASGTGELFFGEGSRLTVL.

In DNA form, the CDR3 reads TGCGCCAGCAGCCAAGACCCGGGACAGGATGGCTACACCTTC. Its protein product is CASSQDPGQDGYTF. The chain uses TRBV4-1 and TRBJ1-2; TRBD1 aligns across 8 bases. Germline assignment: CDR1 MGHRA and CDR2 YSYEKL. The length of the CDR3 is 14 residues. J was trimmed by 6 bases and V by 0 bases; bases with no gene match: 3.

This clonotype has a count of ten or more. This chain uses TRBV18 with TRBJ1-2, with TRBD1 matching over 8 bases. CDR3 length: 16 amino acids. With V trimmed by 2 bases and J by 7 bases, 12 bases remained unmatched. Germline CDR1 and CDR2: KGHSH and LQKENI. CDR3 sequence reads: CASSPSGFRGPVGYTF. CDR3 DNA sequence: TGTGCCAGCTCACCATCCGGGTTCAGGGGGCCGGTTGGCTACACCTTC.

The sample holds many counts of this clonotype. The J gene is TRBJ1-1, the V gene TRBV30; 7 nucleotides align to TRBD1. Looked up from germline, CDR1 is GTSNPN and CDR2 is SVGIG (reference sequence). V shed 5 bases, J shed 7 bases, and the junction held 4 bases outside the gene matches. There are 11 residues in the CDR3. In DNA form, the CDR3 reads TGTGCCTGGGCCAGGGACAGTGAAGCTTTCTTT. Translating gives CAWARDSEAFF.

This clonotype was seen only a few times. CDR3: CASSLDYAGRYNKLAFF. In DNA, the CDR3 is TGTGCCAGCAGCTTAGACTATGCCGGACGTTATAACAAGTTGGCTTTCTTT. The V gene is TRBV7-8, the J gene TRBJ1-1; D uncertain. The V and J ends lost 1 base and 11 bases respectively, with 26 bases between them. CDR3 size: 17 residues. Per the germline V gene, CDR1 is SGHVS and CDR2 is FQNEAQ.

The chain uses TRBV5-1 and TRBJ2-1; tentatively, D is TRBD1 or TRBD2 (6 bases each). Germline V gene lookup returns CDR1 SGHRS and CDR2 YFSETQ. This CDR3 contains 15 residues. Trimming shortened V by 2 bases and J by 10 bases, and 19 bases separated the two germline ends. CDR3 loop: CASSFNGGKFDEQFF. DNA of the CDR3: TGCGCCAGCAGCTTTAACGGGGGCAAGTTCGACGAGCAGTTCTTC.

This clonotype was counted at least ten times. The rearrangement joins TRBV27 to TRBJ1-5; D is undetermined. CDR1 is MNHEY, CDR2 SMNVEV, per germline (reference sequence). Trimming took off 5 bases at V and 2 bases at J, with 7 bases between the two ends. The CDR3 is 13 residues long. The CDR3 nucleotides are TGTGCCAGCAGTGACACAGGCAATCAGCCCCAGCATTTT. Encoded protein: CASSDTGNQPQHF.

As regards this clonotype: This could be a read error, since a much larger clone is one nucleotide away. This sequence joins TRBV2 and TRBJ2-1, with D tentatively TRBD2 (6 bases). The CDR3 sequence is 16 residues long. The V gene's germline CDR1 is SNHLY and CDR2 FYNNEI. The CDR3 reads CAGSLELALRYNEQFF. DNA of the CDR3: TGTGCCGGCAGCTTGGAACTAGCCCTTCGTTACAATGAGCAGTTCTTC.

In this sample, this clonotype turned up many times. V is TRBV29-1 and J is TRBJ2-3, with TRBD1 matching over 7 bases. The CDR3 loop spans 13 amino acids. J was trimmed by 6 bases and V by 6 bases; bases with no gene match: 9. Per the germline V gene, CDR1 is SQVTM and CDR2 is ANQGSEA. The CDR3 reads CSVAAMTGDTQYF. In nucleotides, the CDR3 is TGCAGCGTCGCCGCTATGACAGGGGATACGCAGTATTTT.

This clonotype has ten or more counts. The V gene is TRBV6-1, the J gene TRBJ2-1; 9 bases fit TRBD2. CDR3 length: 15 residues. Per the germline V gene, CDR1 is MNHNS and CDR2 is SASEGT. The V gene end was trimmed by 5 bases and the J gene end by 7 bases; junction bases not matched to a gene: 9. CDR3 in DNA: TGTGCCAGCAGTCCTAGAGTAGCGGGAGAAAATGAGCAGTTCTTC. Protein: CASSPRVAGENEQFF.

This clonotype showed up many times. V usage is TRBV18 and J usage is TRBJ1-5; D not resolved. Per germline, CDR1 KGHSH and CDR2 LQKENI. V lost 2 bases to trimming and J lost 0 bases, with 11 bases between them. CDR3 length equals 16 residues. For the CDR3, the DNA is TGTGCCAGCTCACCAGGGCAGCTGTATAGCAATCAGCCCCAGCATTTT. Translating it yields CASSPGQLYSNQPQHF.

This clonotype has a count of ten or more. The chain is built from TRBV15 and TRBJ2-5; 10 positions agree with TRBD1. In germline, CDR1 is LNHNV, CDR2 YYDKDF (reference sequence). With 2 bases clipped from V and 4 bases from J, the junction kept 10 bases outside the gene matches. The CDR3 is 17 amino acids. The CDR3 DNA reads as TGTGCCACCAGCAGATCGTCGACAGGGGGCTATAGAGAGACCCAGTACTTC. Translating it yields CATSRSSTGGYRETQYF.

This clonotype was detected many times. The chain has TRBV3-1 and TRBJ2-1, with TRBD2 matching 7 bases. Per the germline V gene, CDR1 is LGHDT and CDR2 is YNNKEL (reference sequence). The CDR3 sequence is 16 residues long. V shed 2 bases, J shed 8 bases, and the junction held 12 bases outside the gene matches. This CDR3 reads CASSQWNGGYYDEQFF. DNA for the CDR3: TGTGCCAGCAGCCAATGGAACGGGGGGTATTACGATGAGCAGTTCTTC.